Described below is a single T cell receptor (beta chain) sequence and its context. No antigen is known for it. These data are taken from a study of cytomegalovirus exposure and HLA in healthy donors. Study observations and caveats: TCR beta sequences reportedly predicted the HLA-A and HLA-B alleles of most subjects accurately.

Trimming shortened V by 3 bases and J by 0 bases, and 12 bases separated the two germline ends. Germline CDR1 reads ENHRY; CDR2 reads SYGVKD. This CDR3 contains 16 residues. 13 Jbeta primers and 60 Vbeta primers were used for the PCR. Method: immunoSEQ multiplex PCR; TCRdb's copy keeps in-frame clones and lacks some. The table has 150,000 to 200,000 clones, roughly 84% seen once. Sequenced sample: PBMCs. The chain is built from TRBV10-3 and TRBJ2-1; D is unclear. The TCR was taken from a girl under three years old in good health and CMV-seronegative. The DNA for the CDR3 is TGTGCCATCAGTGAAACGCTACCGAGCTCCTACAATGAGCAGTTCTTC. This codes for CAISETLPSSYNEQFF.